The source of this T cell receptor (beta chain) is a study of radiation and T cells in renal cell carcinoma. Profiled with immunoSEQ multiplex PCR; TCRdb holds only in-frame clones, not every one. The sample carries around 95,000 clones, about 79% recorded once. Regarding time point: blood 4 weeks post-SBRT, at nephrectomy. Specified treatment: 15 Gy SBRT to primary tumor, nephrectomy 4 weeks later. Looked up from germline, CDR1 is SGHTA and CDR2 is FQGNSA. V was shortened by 5 bases and J by 0 bases, with 13 bases between the two germline ends. The CDR3 sequence is 16 residues long. The sequences come from blood, collected from a patient whose treatment included radiotherapy and nephrectomy. The TCR originated in a man in his 60s with renal cell carcinoma. This chain connects TRBV7-2 to TRBJ1-4; D is perhaps TRBD1 (6 bases). CDR3 bases: TGTGCCAGCAGCCCGACAGGAGCCGCAACTAATGAAAAACTGTTTTTT. Translating gives CASSPTGAATNEKLFF.